This T cell receptor (beta chain) was observed in a study of spatial heterogeneity in lung cancer. Germline V CDR1 and CDR2: LNHDA, SQIVND (reference sequence). V shed 9 bases, J shed 6 bases, and the junction held 11 bases outside the gene matches. This CDR3 region has 15 residues. TCRdb redid the calling of the 5' RACE reads with MiXCR, one entry per CDR3 protein. The sample includes 3,200 or so distinct CDR3 sequences, approximately 15% of them seen just once. The time point: sample taken at primary tumor resection. In each case, whole RNA from tumor, nontumor lung or frozen PBMC was sequenced unsorted. This clonotype has at least ten counts.

The chain links TRBV19 to TRBJ2-2; 9 bases match TRBD2. Here the sequenced sample was PBMCs, taken at surgery. The TCR comes from a female donor with early-stage non-small cell lung cancer. CDR3 region: CASKGVLAGPGELFF. CDR3 coding DNA: TGTGCCAGCAAGGGCGTGCTAGCGGGACCCGGGGAGCTGTTTTTT.